The next 14 T cell receptor beta chains were all read from a single sample in a study of neurological immune-mediated disorders. TCRdb reanalysed the 5' RACE reads using MiXCR and keeps one entry per CDR3 protein. The sample lists tens of thousands of distinct CDR3 sequences; 3% to 4.5% were seen once. Sample: PBMCs. The origin of the receptors is a woman aged 45-65 years with multiple sclerosis.

This clonotype was found many times. This chain connects TRBV7-2 to TRBJ2-2; D possibly matches TRBD1 or TRBD2 (5 bases each). The germline V gene encodes CDR1 SGHTA and CDR2 FQGNSA. The length of the CDR3 is 16 residues. Trimming removed 5 bases from V and 6 bases from J, with 19 bases in between. The CDR3 sequence: CASSPSTGLFSGELFF. The CDR3 region has the DNA TGTGCCAGCAGCCCGTCTACGGGGCTTTTCTCCGGGGAGCTGTTTTTT.

There are many counts of this clonotype. The gene calls are TRBV20-1 and TRBJ2-7; D is unresolved. The germline CDR1 and CDR2 sequences are DFQATT and SNEGSKA (reference sequence). V was pared by 0 bases and J by 1 base, with 10 bases between. The CDR3 has 14 residues. CDR3: CSARDPAVSYEQYF. The CDR3 nucleotides read TGCAGTGCTAGAGATCCGGCCGTTTCCTACGAGCAGTACTTC.

This clonotype has just a few counts. The chain couples TRBV29-1 to TRBJ1-1, with a weak D call TRBD1 (5 bases). The germline V and J ends were trimmed by 6 bases and 0 bases, with 14 bases remaining between them. The V gene's germline CDR1 is SQVTM and CDR2 ANQGSEA. This CDR3 is 14 amino acids long. CDR3 DNA sequence: TGCAGCGTCACTAAGACAGTCATGAACACTGAAGCTTTCTTT. It is translated as CSVTKTVMNTEAFF.

This clonotype was counted ten times or more. The chain combines TRBV4-1 with TRBJ1-6; D call uncertain. V lost 1 base and J lost 9, with 19 bases in between. CDR3 length equals 17 residues. Looked up from germline, CDR1 is MGHRA and CDR2 is YSYEKL. The CDR3 loop reads CASSQGVDGELGSPLHF. CDR3 DNA: TGCGCCAGCAGCCAAGGCGTGGACGGGGAGCTTGGTTCACCCCTCCACTTT.

Ten or more counts support this clonotype. The V call is TRBV7-6, the J call TRBJ1-2, with D possibly TRBD1 on 5 matching bases. Germline V gives CDR1 SGHVS, CDR2 FNYEAQ. The CDR3 is 12 amino acids. The V end was cut by 7 bases, the J end by 7 bases, with 13 bases between. CDR3 protein: CASTAMGVGYTF. DNA of the CDR3: TGTGCCAGCACCGCGATGGGGGTTGGCTACACCTTC.

This clonotype was detected a few times. Being one base from a much bigger clone, this may be a read error. The chain combines TRBV5-4 with TRBJ1-1; TRBD1 agrees at 7 bases. CDR1 and CDR2 (germline): SGHNT, YYREEE (reference sequence). The CDR3 runs to 13 residues. V shed 4 bases, J shed 4 bases, and the junction held 4 bases outside the gene matches. CDR3 amino acids: CASSRDSPTEAFF. The CDR3, as DNA: TGTGCCAGCAGCCGGGACAGCCCCACTGAAGCTTTCTTT.

This clonotype was recorded at least ten times. J is TRBJ1-1 and V is TRBV20-1; D ambiguous. The V gene's germline CDR1 is DFQATT and CDR2 SNEGSKA (reference sequence). This CDR3 has 13 residues. Trimming took off 6 bases at V and 8 bases at J, with 19 bases between the two ends. For the CDR3, the DNA is TGCAGTGCCGACCGAGTCGGCAGACGGGAAGCTTTCTTT. This sequence encodes CSADRVGRREAFF.

Many counts were recorded for this clonotype. V gene TRBV20-1 combines with J gene TRBJ1-1, with unresolved D. Trimming took off 0 bases at V and 7 bases at J, with 18 bases between the two ends. Looked up from germline, CDR1 is DFQATT and CDR2 is SNEGSKA (reference sequence). The length of the CDR3 is 15 residues. In DNA form, the CDR3 reads TGCAGTGCTAGAGATTCAAGGAGTGGGATGGGTGAAGCTTTCTTT. Encoded protein: CSARDSRSGMGEAFF.

This clonotype has ten or more counts. This sequence joins TRBV7-2 and TRBJ2-3; D uncertain. The V gene's germline CDR1 is SGHTA and CDR2 FQGNSA. The CDR3 consists of 12 residues. The germline V and J ends were trimmed by 0 bases and 8 bases, with 6 bases remaining between them. The CDR3 nucleotides read TGTGCCAGCAGCTTAGCGGATGCTACGCAGTATTTT. Translated, it gives CASSLADATQYF.

This clonotype has a count of ten or more. V gene TRBV5-1 combines with J gene TRBJ2-5; TRBD1 might be the D (6 bases). This CDR3 has 17 amino acids. Germline-derived CDR1 and CDR2 are SGHRS and YFSETQ. V lost 4 bases, J lost 1 base, and 20 bases lay in between. This CDR3 is CASSLSGTPTLQETQYF. The CDR3 bases are TGCGCCAGCAGCCTATCCGGGACACCAACTCTCCAAGAGACCCAGTACTTC.

This clonotype came up many times. The genes are TRBV7-3 and TRBJ1-5; D gene uncertain. This CDR3 is 13 amino acids long. With 2 bases removed from V and 7 bases from J, the gap between germline ends came to 9 bases. The germline CDR1 and CDR2 sequences are SGHTA and FQGTGA. Here the CDR3 DNA reads TGTGCCAGCAGCTTAGATAAGGACCAGCCCCAGCATTTT. This sequence encodes CASSLDKDQPQHF.

This clonotype was recorded at least ten times. The rearrangement joins TRBV20-1 to TRBJ2-3; no reliable D call. This CDR3 is built from 12 residues. Germline V lookup: CDR1 DFQATT, CDR2 SNEGSKA (reference sequence). V was pared by 6 bases and J by 4 bases, with 11 bases between. The chain's CDR3 is CSAPALSDTQYF. The CDR3 DNA reads TGCAGTGCCCCGGCCTTGTCAGATACGCAGTATTTT.

This clonotype was observed at least ten times. V and J are TRBV29-1 and TRBJ2-2; D is possibly TRBD1 (6 bases). Germline values: CDR1 SQVTM, CDR2 ANQGSEA. Trimming left V 8 bases short and J 6 bases short, with 25 bases between. This CDR3 has 16 residues. CDR3 protein: CSPRDTTTAGAGELFF. The CDR3 DNA follows: TGCAGCCCCCGGGACACTACTACGGCAGGCGCCGGGGAGCTGTTTTTT.

This clonotype was counted at least ten times. The V gene is TRBV7-9, the J gene TRBJ1-5; D unresolved. Germline V lookup: CDR1 SEHNR, CDR2 FQNEAQ (reference sequence). CDR3 length: 12 residues. V lost 2 bases, J lost 6 bases, and 5 bases lay in between. The DNA of the CDR3 is TGTGCCAGCAGCTTAAATACTCAGCCCCAGCATTTT. Encoded protein: CASSLNTQPQHF.